The present T cell receptor (beta chain) was sequenced within a study of blood T cell repertoires in COVID-19. At the level of the study: There were acute and convalescent COVID-19 samples, and they came from the United States, Italy and Spain. From T cells, B-cell-depleted T cells, or PBMCs came the material, which was cDNA or gDNA.

Original methodology: Amplification from reference gene primers served as the basis for estimated nucleated cell counts. The protocol was immunoSEQ multiplex PCR, while the TCRdb copy is restricted to in-frame clones and leaves out a portion. V, J and clone size are those of that table, while D and trimming were read from the DNA. The sample yields approximately 190,000 clones, roughly 80% seen once. The CDR3 spans 18 residues. With 1 base removed from V and 2 bases from J, the gap between germline ends came to 18 bases. CDR1 is SGHVS, CDR2 FQNEAQ, per germline. The sequenced material came from peripheral blood. The V gene is TRBV7-8, the J gene TRBJ2-1; TRBD2 is a possible D gene (5 bases). This TCR was recovered from a man in his thirties or forties with active or convalescent COVID-19. CDR3 DNA sequence: TGTGCCAGCAGCTTAGAAGCGGCACCCTTACGGACCTACAATGAGCAGTTCTTC. Its translation: CASSLEAAPLRTYNEQFF.